This TCR beta chain was sequenced during a study of T-cell memory formation after mild COVID-19. Overall study: The study found TCR clusters largely donor specific.

TCRdb re-called the 5' RACE reads through MiXCR, storing one row per CDR3 protein. The table lists 540,000 or so distinct CDR3 sequences, over 20% of them singletons, with 12% in the top ten. About this clonotype: The antigen remains unidentified.

Trimming removed 5 bases at V and 6 bases at J, with 11 bases between. Germline CDR1 KGHDR, CDR2 SFDVKD. The CDR3 has 13 residues. Study-level results: Clones that got smaller from day 15 to 85 had even CD4/CD8, while clones growing later tipped toward CD4+.

The source material was PBMCs or a T cell subset sorted from them (not recorded which). The chain links TRBV24-1 to TRBJ2-3, with D possibly being TRBD2 (6 bases). This clonotype was sampled from an adult woman who had mild COVID-19 (a few samples of this study predate the infection). Cell type and time point are not known. CDR3 region: CATSVGGLDTQYF. The CDR3, as DNA: TGTGCCACCAGTGTTGGGGGGTTGGATACGCAGTATTTT.